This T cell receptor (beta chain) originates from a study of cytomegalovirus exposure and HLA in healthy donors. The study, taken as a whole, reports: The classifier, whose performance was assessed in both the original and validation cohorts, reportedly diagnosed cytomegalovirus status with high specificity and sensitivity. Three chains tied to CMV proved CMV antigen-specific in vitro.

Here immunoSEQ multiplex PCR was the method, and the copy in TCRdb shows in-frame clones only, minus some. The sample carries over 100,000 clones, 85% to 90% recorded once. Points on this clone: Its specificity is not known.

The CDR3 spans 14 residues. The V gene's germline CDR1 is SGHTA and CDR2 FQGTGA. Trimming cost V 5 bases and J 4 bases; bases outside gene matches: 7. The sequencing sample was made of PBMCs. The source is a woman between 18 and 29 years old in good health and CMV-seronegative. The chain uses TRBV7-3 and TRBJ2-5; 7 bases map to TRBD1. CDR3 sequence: CASSRTGRGETQYF. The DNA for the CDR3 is TGTGCCAGCAGCCGGACAGGAAGGGGAGAGACCCAGTACTTC.